A selection of T cell receptor beta chains follows, all from one sample in a study of blood T cell repertoires in COVID-19. Only in-frame clones appear in the TCRdb table, and some are missing; sequencing was by immunoSEQ multiplex PCR. The table lists tens of thousands of clones, more than 90% of them singletons. Sequencing was carried out using peripheral blood. The receptors here all came from an elderly woman with acute or convalescent COVID-19. CDR3s include the opening cysteine and the closing phenylalanine or tryptophan. A D gene is named only where the DNA matches it firmly. Not all rows give a size; the values are once, few, many and, for expanded clones, a class.

v_gene: TRBV18
abundance: -
j_gene: TRBJ1-1
d_gene: TRBD1
CDR3aa: CASSPTGTGNTEAFF
CDR3nt: TGTGCCAGCTCACCGACCGGGACAGGGAACACTGAAGCTTTCTTT

v_gene: TRBV29-1
abundance: -
j_gene: TRBJ1-5
d_gene: TRBD1
CDR3aa: CSVAWTGDQPQHF
CDR3nt: TGCAGCGTTGCCTGGACAGGGGATCAGCCCCAGCATTTT

v_gene: TRBV6-2/TRBV6-3
abundance: -
j_gene: TRBJ1-4
d_gene: -
CDR3aa: CASSYGSGEKLFF
CDR3nt: TGTGCCAGCAGTTACGGGTCGGGGGAAAAACTGTTTTTT

v_gene: TRBV2
abundance: -
j_gene: TRBJ1-2
d_gene: -
CDR3aa: CASSLDRTANYGYTF
CDR3nt: TGTGCCAGCAGTCTAGACCGGACAGCTAACTATGGCTACACCTTC

v_gene: TRBV27
abundance: -
j_gene: TRBJ2-7
d_gene: TRBD1
CDR3aa: CASSLAGQVYYEQYF
CDR3nt: TGTGCCAGCAGTTTAGCGGGACAGGTCTACTACGAGCAGTACTTC

v_gene: TRBV2
abundance: -
j_gene: TRBJ1-2
d_gene: TRBD1
CDR3aa: CASSVIQGELAYGYTF
CDR3nt: TGTGCCAGCAGTGTTATACAGGGGGAGTTAGCCTATGGCTACACCTTC

v_gene: TRBV6-6
abundance: -
j_gene: TRBJ1-1
d_gene: -
CDR3aa: CATKGDQNTEAFF
CDR3nt: TGTGCCACCAAGGGGGATCAGAACACTGAAGCTTTCTTT

v_gene: TRBV7-2
abundance: -
j_gene: TRBJ2-6
d_gene: TRBD1
CDR3aa: CASSHRTGDFSGANVLTF
CDR3nt: TGTGCCAGCAGCCATCGGACAGGGGACTTCTCTGGGGCCAACGTCCTGACTTTC

v_gene: TRBV4-1
abundance: -
j_gene: TRBJ2-3
d_gene: TRBD1
CDR3aa: CASSRTGTATTDTQYF
CDR3nt: TGCGCCAGCAGCCGCACCGGGACAGCGACCACAGATACGCAGTATTTT

v_gene: TRBV29-1
abundance: once
j_gene: TRBJ2-3
d_gene: TRBD1
CDR3aa: CSVGGGADTQYF
CDR3nt: TGCAGCGTTGGAGGGGGCGCAGATACGCAGTATTTT

v_gene: TRBV5-1
abundance: -
j_gene: TRBJ2-1
d_gene: -
CDR3aa: CASSLAGVGDEQFF
CDR3nt: TGCGCCAGCAGCTTGGCGGGGGTCGGCGATGAGCAGTTCTTC

v_gene: TRBV30
abundance: -
j_gene: TRBJ2-3
d_gene: TRBD2
CDR3aa: CAWSVGLAGAHF
CDR3nt: TGTGCCTGGAGTGTAGGGCTAGCGGGGGCCCATTTT

v_gene: TRBV12-5
abundance: -
j_gene: TRBJ1-5
d_gene: -
CDR3aa: CASAVTVGGNQPQHF
CDR3nt: TGTGCTAGTGCCGTGACAGTTGGGGGCAATCAGCCCCAGCATTTT

v_gene: TRBV12-5
abundance: -
j_gene: TRBJ2-1
d_gene: TRBD2
CDR3aa: CASGLTGGSSEQFF
CDR3nt: TGTGCTAGTGGTTTGACGGGGGGGTCTTCTGAGCAGTTCTTC

v_gene: TRBV7-8
abundance: once
j_gene: TRBJ1-2
d_gene: -
CDR3aa: CASSFSGTTHGYTF
CDR3nt: TGTGCCAGCAGCTTTAGCGGGACCACACATGGCTACACCTTC

v_gene: TRBV10-1
abundance: few
j_gene: TRBJ2-1
d_gene: TRBD2
CDR3aa: CASSEIRASGGDEQFF
CDR3nt: TGCGCCAGCAGTGAGATTAGGGCTAGCGGGGGGGATGAGCAGTTCTTC

v_gene: TRBV16
abundance: -
j_gene: TRBJ1-1
d_gene: TRBD1
CDR3aa: CASSADRGRGTEAFF
CDR3nt: TGTGCCAGCAGCGCTGACAGGGGGCGCGGCACTGAAGCTTTCTTT

v_gene: TRBV6-2/TRBV6-3
abundance: -
j_gene: TRBJ2-3
d_gene: TRBD2
CDR3aa: CASSYNRKLADLTDTQYF
CDR3nt: TGTGCCAGCAGTTACAACCGAAAACTAGCGGATCTCACAGATACGCAGTATTTT

v_gene: TRBV3-1/TRBV3-2
abundance: once
j_gene: TRBJ2-7
d_gene: TRBD1
CDR3aa: CASSQAGGWVAF
CDR3nt: TGTGCCAGCAGCCAAGCAGGGGGCTGGGTCGCCTTC

v_gene: TRBV2
abundance: -
j_gene: TRBJ1-1
d_gene: -
CDR3aa: CASISDKPLYTEAFF
CDR3nt: TGTGCCAGCATTTCGGACAAGCCTTTGTACACTGAAGCTTTCTTT

v_gene: TRBV7-2
abundance: once
j_gene: TRBJ2-2
d_gene: TRBD2
CDR3aa: CASSPGLARAGELFF
CDR3nt: TGTGCCAGCAGCCCGGGACTAGCGAGGGCCGGGGAGCTGTTTTTT

v_gene: TRBV7-9
abundance: -
j_gene: TRBJ2-1
d_gene: TRBD2
CDR3aa: CASSPSGGFYNEQFF
CDR3nt: TGTGCCAGCAGCCCTAGCGGGGGCTTTTACAATGAGCAGTTCTTC

v_gene: TRBV4-2
abundance: -
j_gene: TRBJ1-5
d_gene: -
CDR3aa: CASSQDQGLNQPQHF
CDR3nt: TGTGCCAGCAGCCAAGACCAGGGGTTAAATCAGCCCCAGCATTTT

v_gene: TRBV5-5
abundance: -
j_gene: TRBJ2-5
d_gene: TRBD1
CDR3aa: CASSSPGQGSGTQYF
CDR3nt: TGTGCCAGCAGCTCCCCGGGACAGGGGTCCGGGACCCAGTACTTC

v_gene: TRBV28
abundance: -
j_gene: TRBJ2-1
d_gene: -
CDR3aa: CASLSGYNEQFF
CDR3nt: TGTGCCAGCCTTAGCGGCTACAATGAGCAGTTCTTC

v_gene: TRBV15
abundance: once
j_gene: TRBJ1-3
d_gene: -
CDR3aa: CATSSSRVAGNTIYF
CDR3nt: TGTGCCACCAGCAGCTCCAGGGTGGCCGGAAACACCATATATTTT

v_gene: TRBV4-3
abundance: -
j_gene: TRBJ2-3
d_gene: TRBD2
CDR3aa: CASSRVSGGAVDTQYF
CDR3nt: TGCGCCAGCAGCCGCGTTAGCGGGGGGGCAGTGGATACGCAGTATTTT

v_gene: TRBV2
abundance: -
j_gene: TRBJ1-3
d_gene: -
CDR3aa: CASSDEQGPGNTIYF
CDR3nt: TGTGCCAGCAGTGACGAGCAGGGCCCTGGAAACACCATATATTTT

v_gene: TRBV5-4
abundance: once
j_gene: TRBJ2-5
d_gene: TRBD2
CDR3aa: CASSLAGGSGETQYF
CDR3nt: TGTGCCAGCAGCTTGGCCGGCGGTAGCGGGGAGACCCAGTACTTC

v_gene: TRBV9
abundance: -
j_gene: TRBJ2-2
d_gene: -
CDR3aa: CASSPGQLNTGELFF
CDR3nt: TGTGCCAGCAGCCCCGGACAGCTGAACACCGGGGAGCTGTTTTTT

v_gene: TRBV5-1
abundance: -
j_gene: TRBJ2-1
d_gene: TRBD1
CDR3aa: CASSLASPGQGYNEQFF
CDR3nt: TGCGCCAGCAGCTTGGCCTCCCCGGGACAGGGATACAATGAGCAGTTCTTC

v_gene: TRBV19
abundance: -
j_gene: TRBJ2-1
d_gene: TRBD1
CDR3aa: CASSGGTGGLYNEQFF
CDR3nt: TGTGCCAGTAGTGGTGGGACAGGGGGCCTCTACAATGAGCAGTTCTTC

v_gene: TRBV7-2
abundance: -
j_gene: TRBJ2-3
d_gene: TRBD2
CDR3aa: CASSLGTSGGYSGTDTQYF
CDR3nt: TGTGCCAGCAGCCTCGGGACTAGCGGGGGGTACTCCGGCACAGATACGCAGTATTTT

v_gene: TRBV7-2
abundance: -
j_gene: TRBJ1-4
d_gene: TRBD1
CDR3aa: CASSLAPTGVTNEKLFF
CDR3nt: TGTGCCAGCAGCTTAGCCCCGACAGGGGTCACTAATGAAAAACTGTTTTTT

v_gene: TRBV18
abundance: -
j_gene: TRBJ2-5
d_gene: TRBD1
CDR3aa: CASSPAPGQGETQYF
CDR3nt: TGTGCCAGCTCACCAGCCCCTGGACAGGGCGAGACCCAGTACTTC

v_gene: TRBV2
abundance: -
j_gene: TRBJ2-1
d_gene: -
CDR3aa: CASSESPRGEQFF
CDR3nt: TGTGCCAGCAGTGAGTCCCCTAGGGGGGAGCAGTTCTTC

v_gene: TRBV12-5
abundance: once
j_gene: TRBJ1-1
d_gene: TRBD1
CDR3aa: CASGKLQGAITEAFF
CDR3nt: TGTGCTAGTGGCAAACTACAGGGGGCGATAACTGAAGCTTTCTTT

v_gene: TRBV27
abundance: once
j_gene: TRBJ2-5
d_gene: TRBD1
CDR3aa: CASSLVGQPYQETQYF
CDR3nt: TGTGCCAGCAGTTTAGTGGGACAGCCTTACCAAGAGACCCAGTACTTC

v_gene: TRBV3-1/TRBV3-2
abundance: -
j_gene: TRBJ2-5
d_gene: TRBD2
CDR3aa: CASSHLGLAGEETQYF
CDR3nt: TGTGCCAGCAGCCATCTTGGACTAGCGGGGGAAGAGACCCAGTACTTC

v_gene: TRBV6-5
abundance: -
j_gene: TRBJ2-7
d_gene: TRBD1
CDR3aa: CAIGTVYEQYF
CDR3nt: TGTGCCATCGGGACAGTCTACGAGCAGTACTTC

v_gene: TRBV9
abundance: -
j_gene: TRBJ2-7
d_gene: TRBD1
CDR3aa: CASSASTGGPYEQYF
CDR3nt: TGTGCCAGCAGCGCATCCACAGGGGGTCCCTACGAGCAGTACTTC

v_gene: TRBV6-6
abundance: -
j_gene: TRBJ1-5
d_gene: -
CDR3aa: CASSRPYYSNQPQHF
CDR3nt: TGTGCCAGCAGCAGACCGTACTATAGCAATCAGCCCCAGCATTTT

v_gene: TRBV30
abundance: -
j_gene: TRBJ2-3
d_gene: TRBD1
CDR3aa: CAWSVQGQGITDTQYF
CDR3nt: TGTGCCTGGAGTGTACAGGGACAGGGGATCACAGATACGCAGTATTTT

v_gene: TRBV5-1
abundance: few
j_gene: TRBJ1-4
d_gene: -
CDR3aa: CASSLTAGTNEKLFF
CDR3nt: TGCGCCAGCAGCTTGACAGCGGGAACTAATGAAAAACTGTTTTTT